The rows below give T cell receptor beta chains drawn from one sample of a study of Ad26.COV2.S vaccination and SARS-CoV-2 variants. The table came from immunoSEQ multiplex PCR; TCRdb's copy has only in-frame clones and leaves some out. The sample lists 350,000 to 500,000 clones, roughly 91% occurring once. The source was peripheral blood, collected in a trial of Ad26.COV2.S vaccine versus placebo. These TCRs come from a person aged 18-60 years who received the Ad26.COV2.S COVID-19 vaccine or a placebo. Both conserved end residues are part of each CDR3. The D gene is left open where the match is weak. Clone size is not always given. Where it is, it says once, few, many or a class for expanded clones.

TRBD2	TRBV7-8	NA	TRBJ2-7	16	CASSLRLAGLSYEQYF	TGTGCCAGCAGCTTACGACTAGCGGGTCTCTCCTACGAGCAGTACTTC
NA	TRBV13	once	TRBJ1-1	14	CASSLGQGNTEAFF	TGTGCCAGCAGCTTAGGGCAGGGGAACACTGAAGCTTTCTTT
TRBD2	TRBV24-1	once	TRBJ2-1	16	CATSDPLAGVGNEQFF	TGTGCCACCAGTGACCCCCTAGCGGGGGTGGGCAATGAGCAGTTCTTC
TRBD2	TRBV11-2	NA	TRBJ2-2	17	CASSATSGSVEAGELFF	TGTGCCAGCAGCGCTACTAGCGGGAGCGTGGAGGCCGGGGAGCTGTTTTTT
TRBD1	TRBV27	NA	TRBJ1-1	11	CATMWGQGAFF	TGTGCCACCATGTGGGGACAGGGAGCTTTCTTT
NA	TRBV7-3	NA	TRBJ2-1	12	CASSPSGDEQFF	TGTGCCAGCAGCCCGTCCGGGGATGAGCAGTTCTTC
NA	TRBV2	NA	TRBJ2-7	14	CASSEEDRYYEQYF	TGTGCCAGCAGTGAAGAGGACCGCTACTACGAGCAGTACTTC
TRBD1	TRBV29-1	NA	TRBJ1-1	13	CSVDLDRAPEAFF	TGCAGCGTTGACCTCGACAGGGCTCCTGAAGCTTTCTTT
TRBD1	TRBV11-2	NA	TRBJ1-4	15	CASSLDRGIGEKLFF	TGTGCCAGCAGCTTGGACAGGGGAATTGGCGAAAAACTGTTTTTT
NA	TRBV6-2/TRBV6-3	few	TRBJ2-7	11	CASSWGYEQYF	TGTGCCAGCAGTTGGGGGTACGAGCAGTACTTC
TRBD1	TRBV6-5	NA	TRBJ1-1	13	CASSTGGLTEAFF	TGTGCCAGCAGTACAGGGGGGCTCACTGAAGCTTTCTTT
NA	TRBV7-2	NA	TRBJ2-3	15	CASSLGPLVRDTQYF	TGTGCCAGCAGCTTGGGCCCACTAGTGAGAGATACGCAGTATTTT
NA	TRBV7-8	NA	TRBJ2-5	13	CASSLDIKETQYF	TGTGCCAGCAGCTTGGACATTAAAGAGACCCAGTACTTC
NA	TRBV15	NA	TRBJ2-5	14	CATSKAGGGETQYF	TGTGCCACCAGCAAAGCGGGTGGCGGAGAGACCCAGTACTTC
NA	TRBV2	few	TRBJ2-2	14	CASSQGPGTGELFF	TGTGCCAGCAGCCAGGGACCGGGCACCGGGGAGCTGTTTTTT
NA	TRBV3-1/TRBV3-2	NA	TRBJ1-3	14	CASSLDNSGNTIYF	TGTGCCAGCAGCCTTGACAACTCTGGAAACACCATATATTTT
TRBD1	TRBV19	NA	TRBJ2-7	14	CASSLQGGGYEQYF	TGTGCCAGTAGTTTACAGGGGGGTGGCTACGAGCAGTACTTC
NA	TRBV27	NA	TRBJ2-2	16	CASSNLALANTGELFF	TGTGCCAGCAGCAACCTAGCACTCGCGAACACCGGGGAGCTGTTTTTT
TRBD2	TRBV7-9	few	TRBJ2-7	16	CASSLGLAGGSYEQYF	TGTGCCAGCAGCTTAGGACTAGCGGGAGGGTCGTACGAGCAGTACTTC
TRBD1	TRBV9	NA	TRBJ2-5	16	CASSVGSGGPQETQYF	TGTGCCAGCAGCGTAGGGTCAGGGGGCCCACAAGAGACCCAGTACTTC
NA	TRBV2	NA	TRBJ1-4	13	CASRALREEKLFF	TGTGCCAGCAGAGCCCTTAGGGAGGAAAAACTGTTTTTT
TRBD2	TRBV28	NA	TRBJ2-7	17	CASSSPLTSGSTYEQYF	TGTGCCAGCAGTTCCCCTTTGACTAGCGGGAGCACCTACGAGCAGTACTTC
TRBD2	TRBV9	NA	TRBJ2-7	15	CASSRGGSNSYEQYF	TGTGCCAGCAGCAGGGGCGGGAGCAACTCCTACGAGCAGTACTTC
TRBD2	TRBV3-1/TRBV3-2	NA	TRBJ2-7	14	CASSLAGGPYEQYF	TGTGCCAGCAGCCTAGCGGGAGGGCCCTACGAGCAGTACTTC
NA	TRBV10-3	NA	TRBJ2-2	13	CAISDRATGELFF	TGTGCCATCAGTGACAGAGCCACCGGGGAGCTGTTTTTT
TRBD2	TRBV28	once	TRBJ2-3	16	CASSSSGIDGTDTQYF	TGTGCCAGCAGTTCTAGCGGGATTGACGGCACAGATACGCAGTATTTT
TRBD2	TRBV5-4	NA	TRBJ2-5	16	CASSLPSGRGKETQYF	TGTGCCAGCAGCTTGCCTAGCGGGAGGGGAAAAGAGACCCAGTACTTC
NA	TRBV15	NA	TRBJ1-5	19	CATSTSSVTGLGLNQPQHF	TGTGCCACCAGCACTAGCTCGGTGACAGGCCTCGGGCTAAATCAGCCCCAGCATTTT
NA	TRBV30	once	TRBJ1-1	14	CAWSVTVPDTEAFF	TGTGCCTGGAGTGTGACAGTCCCGGACACTGAAGCTTTCTTT
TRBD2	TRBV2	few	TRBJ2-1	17	CASSDPLRLAGADEQFF	TGTGCCAGCAGTGATCCCCTTCGACTAGCGGGAGCAGACGAGCAGTTCTTC
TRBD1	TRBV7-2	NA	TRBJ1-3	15	CASSLEQGTGNTIYF	TGTGCCAGCAGCTTAGAACAGGGGACTGGAAACACCATATATTTT
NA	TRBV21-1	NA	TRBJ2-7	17	CASSIGLAGVIAYEQYF	TGTGCCAGCAGCATCGGACTAGCGGGAGTTATTGCATACGAGCAGTACTTC
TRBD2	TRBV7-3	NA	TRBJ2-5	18	CASSLSGGLAGRQETQYF	TGTGCCAGCAGCTTATCGGGGGGACTAGCGGGCCGTCAAGAGACCCAGTACTTC
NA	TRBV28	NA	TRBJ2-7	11	CGSRDTYEQYF	TGTGGGTCCAGGGATACCTACGAGCAGTACTTC
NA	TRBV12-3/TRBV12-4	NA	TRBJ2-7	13	CASSLGLGSEQYF	TGTGCCAGCAGTTTGGGGCTGGGGAGCGAGCAGTACTTC
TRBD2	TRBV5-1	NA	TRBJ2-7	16	CASSLAIAGDGYEQYF	TGCGCCAGCAGCTTGGCGATAGCGGGAGATGGCTACGAGCAGTACTTC
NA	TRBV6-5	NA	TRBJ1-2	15	CASSSGNPASYGYTF	TGTGCCAGCAGTTCTGGGAATCCCGCCAGCTATGGCTACACCTTC
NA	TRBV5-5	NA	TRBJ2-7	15	CASSLSFGGYYEQYF	TGTGCCAGCAGCCTATCTTTTGGGGGTTACTACGAGCAGTACTTC
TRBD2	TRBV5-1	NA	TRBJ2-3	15	CASSPSGIRTDTQYF	TGCGCCAGCAGCCCAAGCGGGATTAGGACAGATACGCAGTATTTT
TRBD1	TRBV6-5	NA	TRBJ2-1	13	CASSRGTGDEQFF	TGTGCCAGCAGTAGAGGGACAGGGGATGAGCAGTTCTTC
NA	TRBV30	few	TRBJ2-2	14	CAWNKGLVFGELFF	TGTGCCTGGAACAAGGGGCTGGTTTTCGGGGAGCTGTTTTTT
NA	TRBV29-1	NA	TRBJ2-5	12	CSVQYSQETQYF	TGCAGCGTGCAGTACAGCCAAGAGACCCAGTACTTC
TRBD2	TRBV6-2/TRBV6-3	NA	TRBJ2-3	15	CASSYVAGVADTQYF	TGTGCCAGCAGTTACGTTGCGGGGGTGGCAGATACGCAGTATTTT
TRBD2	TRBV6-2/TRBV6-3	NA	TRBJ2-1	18	CASSKLPGLAGIKNEQFF	TGTGCCAGCAGTAAACTTCCGGGACTAGCGGGAATAAAGAATGAGCAGTTCTTC
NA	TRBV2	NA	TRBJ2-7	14	CASSEQGPSNEQYF	TGTGCCAGCAGTGAACAGGGGCCTAGTAACGAGCAGTACTTC
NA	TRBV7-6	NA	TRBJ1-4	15	CASRRSDATNEKLFF	TGTGCCAGCAGAAGATCCGATGCAACTAATGAAAAACTGTTTTTT
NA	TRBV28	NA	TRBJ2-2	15	CASRPAELVTGELFF	TGTGCCAGCAGACCCGCGGAACTAGTGACCGGGGAGCTGTTTTTT
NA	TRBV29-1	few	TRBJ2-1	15	CSVAAGSGAHNEQFF	TGCAGCGTCGCGGCCGGGAGTGGGGCGCACAATGAGCAGTTCTTC
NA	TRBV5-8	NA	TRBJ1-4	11	CASRRVEKLFF	TGTGCCAGCAGAAGGGTGGAAAAACTGTTTTTT
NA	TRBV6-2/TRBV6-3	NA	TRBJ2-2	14	CASSETRDTGELFF	TGTGCCAGCAGTGAGACTAGGGACACCGGGGAGCTGTTTTTT
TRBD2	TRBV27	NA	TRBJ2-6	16	CASSLRGAKGANVLTF	TGTGCCAGCAGTTTGCGGGGGGCGAAGGGGGCCAACGTCCTGACTTTC